These T cell receptor beta chains were read from a single sample in a study of T cells expressing NK-cell markers. TCRdb re-called the 5' RACE reads, yielding one record per CDR3 amino acid sequence without DNA. This table lists a few hundred thousand distinct CDR3 sequences. Sequencing was carried out using blood T cells: a sorted CD56 or NKG2C T cell subset, CD4+ or CD8+ T cells, or bulk PBMC T cells (not recorded which). The receptor set was obtained from a man aged 18 to 69 in good health. Each CDR3 is given with its conserved first and last residue.

V,length,J,CDR3
TRBV7-2,15,TRBJ2-3,CASSPNGGTTDTQYF
TRBV11-2,14,TRBJ2-3,CASRYRDSTDTQYF
TRBV29-1,14,TRBJ2-5,CSVGGGRGAETQYF
TRBV20-1,13,TRBJ1-1,CSASRPGLAEAFF
TRBV5-1,14,TRBJ2-2,CASSLIWHPGELFF
TRBV19,14,TRBJ2-7,CASSMRGLQHEQYF
TRBV6-1,15,TRBJ1-1,CASSAQGAGNTEAFF
TRBV20-1,13,TRBJ2-7,CSAKQGSTYEQYF
TRBV10-3,16,TRBJ1-5,CAIRGGVKPPNQPQHF
TRBV4-1,18,TRBJ2-1,CASSQVDMGLASYNEQFF
TRBV7-2,17,TRBJ2-1,CASSLSLAGEFYNEQFF
TRBV29-1,12,TRBJ1-1,CSVDGVDTEAFF
TRBV20-1,14,TRBJ2-3,CSATGTGMIDTQYF
TRBV5-8,16,TRBJ1-6,CASSLGRRYGDSPLHF
TRBV3-1,15,TRBJ1-2,CASSNRGVPIYGYTF
TRBV11-2,16,TRBJ2-5,CASSPIAGGGGETQYF
TRBV25-1,13,TRBJ1-2,CASSEYYSGGYTF
TRBV7-8,12,TRBJ1-1,CASSWGRGEAFF
TRBV5-1,15,TRBJ1-4,CASSSTTGQEEKLFF
TRBV2,14,TRBJ2-7,CAKERGTSSYEQYF
TRBV6-1,14,TRBJ2-7,CASRPGTATYEQYF
TRBV25-1,14,TRBJ1-5,CASSDSLRNQPQHF
TRBV12-5,18,TRBJ2-7,CASGLGQITSFSSYEQYF
TRBV5-1,15,TRBJ2-7,CASSLASGGDYEQYF
TRBV12-3/TRBV12-4,18,TRBJ1-5,CASSLNRGSGSGNQPQHF
TRBV3-1,15,TRBJ1-4,CASSPPGAQGEKLFF
TRBV6-1,15,TRBJ2-7,CASSNLDRPNPRAYF
TRBV20-1,14,TRBJ2-3,CSAMDRVGTDTQYF
TRBV7-8,16,TRBJ1-1,CASSLRWATPNTEAFF
TRBV5-4,15,TRBJ2-2,CASSSRQKNTGELFF
TRBV2,15,TRBJ2-2,CASSGTGVGTGELFF
TRBV5-5,13,TRBJ2-1,CASSLGSGFEQFF
TRBV12-3/TRBV12-4,13,TRBJ1-6,CASRQVQNSPLHF
TRBV29-1,12,TRBJ2-1,CSVALAPNEQFF
TRBV20-1,15,TRBJ2-1,CSAPISGASYNEQFF
TRBV2,16,TRBJ2-1,CASSEGGGASYNEQFF
TRBV28,16,TRBJ2-1,CASSSNTGFLYNEQFF
TRBV20-1,16,TRBJ2-3,CSATPRSGGLPDTQYF
TRBV7-9,14,TRBJ2-7,CASSTPESSYEQYF
TRBV3-1,15,TRBJ2-7,CASRKRPESSYEQYF
TRBV27,15,TRBJ2-2,CASSFVTGRSGELFF
TRBV18,14,TRBJ1-4,CASSADQGYEKLFF
TRBV19,15,TRBJ2-5,CASRVLGGDQETQYF
TRBV27,15,TRBJ1-1,CASSLISSGNTEAFF
TRBV12-3/TRBV12-4,14,TRBJ2-7,CASSLGSLGYEQYF
TRBV4-1,17,TRBJ2-4,CASSQDLGSLAKNIQYF
TRBV6-1,15,TRBJ2-5,CASRDRATTRETQYF
TRBV4-1,15,TRBJ1-5,CASSQGWQVNQPQHF
TRBV6-1,14,TRBJ2-1,CASSRQGVMNEQFF
TRBV7-8,15,TRBJ1-6,CASSLIGLYNSPLHF
TRBV19,14,TRBJ2-5,CASSQTGLGETQYF
TRBV6-1,14,TRBJ1-5,CASSDAEHHQPQHF
TRBV2,14,TRBJ2-1,CASKEEGGYNEQFF
TRBV18,15,TRBJ2-2,CASSPAISNTGELFF
TRBV4-2,16,TRBJ2-5,CASSQEDSRGGETQYF
TRBV5-1,16,TRBJ2-5,CASSAASKGYQETQYF
TRBV21-1,16,TRBJ2-5,CASSKVEGGGGETQYF